The 14 T cell receptor beta chains reported below all come from one sample, sequenced in a study of blood T cell repertoires in COVID-19 (dated by TCRdb to 2018 to 2020). Receptors were amplified or captured by the immunoSEQ multiplex PCR assay. TCRdb took over this immuneACCESS table, retaining in-frame rearrangements with V and J assigned. Such tables are incomplete; in checked studies, under half of the missing clones stem from an unresolved V gene, and the remainder is unexplained. The sample table records just over 90,000 clones; about 88% of these occur just once. Around 19% of the sample comes from the top ten. Sequencing used peripheral blood. The receptors originated from an elderly woman with acute or convalescent COVID-19.

The chain couples TRBV2 to TRBJ1-5; 11 bases match TRBD1. This CDR3 spans 18 amino acids. Germline V gives CDR1 SNHLY, CDR2 FYNNEI. With 6 bases clipped from V and 2 bases from J, the junction kept 12 bases outside the gene matches. The CDR3 nucleotides read TGTGCCAGCAGGGAGCTCGGACAGGGGGCGTTGGGCAATCAGCCCCAGCATTTT. Its translation is CASRELGQGALGNQPQHF.

The chain joins TRBV7-2 to TRBJ2-3, with D tentatively TRBD1 (6 bases). This CDR3 spans 15 amino acids. Germline CDR1 and CDR2: SGHTA and FQGNSA. V lost 5 bases and J 0 bases, leaving 12 bases between the germline ends. The CDR3 sequence: CASSLRGLSTDTQYF. CDR3 nucleotide sequence: TGTGCCAGCAGCCTCAGGGGCCTTAGCACAGATACGCAGTATTTT. The entire variable domain, with the rest obtained from reference TRBV7-2 and TRBJ2-3, is as follows: GAGVSQSPSNKVTEKGKDVELRCDPISGHTALYWYRQSLGQGLEFLIYFQGNSAPDKSGLPSDRFSAERTGGSVSTLTIQRTQQEDSAVYLCASSLRGLSTDTQYFGPGTRLTVL.

The chain is built from TRBV5-1 and TRBJ1-6, with D maybe TRBD1 (6 bases). Germline-derived CDR1 and CDR2 are SGHRS and YFSETQ. Between the trimmed V and J ends, which lost 4 bases and 7 bases, there was a span of 6 bases. CDR3 size: 12 residues. The DNA for the CDR3 is TGCGCCAGCAGCACAGGGAATTCACCCCTCCACTTT. This sequence encodes CASSTGNSPLHF.

There are a few counts of this clone. The genes are TRBV12-3 or TRBV12-4 and TRBJ2-7; D perhaps matches TRBD1 (6 bases). The CDR3 totals 12 residues. V was clipped by 8 bases and J by 7 bases, with 15 bases between them. Here the CDR3 DNA reads TGTGCCAGCTGCTACAGGGTGGGAGAGCAGTACTTC. The encoded protein is CASCYRVGEQYF.

The chain is built from TRBV19 and TRBJ1-5; D remains ambiguous. V was trimmed by 8 bases and J by 6 bases, leaving 14 bases between them. CDR3 length equals 13 residues. Germline CDR1 is LNHDA and CDR2 is SQIVND (reference sequence). The CDR3 spells CASGRRAGQPQHF. The CDR3 DNA reads TGTGCCAGTGGAAGAAGGGCGGGTCAGCCCCAGCATTTT.

The chain uses TRBV18 and TRBJ1-5; 10 bases align to TRBD1. The germline V gene encodes CDR1 KGHSH and CDR2 LQKENI. With 6 bases clipped from V and 4 bases from J, the junction kept 6 bases outside the gene matches. The CDR3 loop spans 15 amino acids. CDR3 in DNA: TGTGCCAGCTCGAAACCGGGACAGGGGAATCAGCCCCAGCATTTT. It codes for CASSKPGQGNQPQHF.

The CDR3 DNA follows: TGTGCCAGTAGTCCGGGACAGGGGGGGACTGAAGCTTTCTTT. Protein sequence: CASSPGQGGTEAFF. This sequence joins TRBV19 and TRBJ1-1; 11 bases fit TRBD1. CDR1 is LNHDA and CDR2 is SQIVND in the germline V gene (reference sequence). The CDR3 contains 14 residues. V shed 5 bases, J shed 5 bases, and the junction held 4 bases outside the gene matches. Based on the CDR3 plus reference TRBV19 and TRBJ1-1, the full variable domain is DGGITQSPKYLFRKEGQNVTLSCEQNLNHDAMYWYRQDPGQGLRLIYYSQIVNDFQKGDIAEGYSVSREKKESFPLTVTSAQKNPTAFYLCASSPGQGGTEAFFGQGTRLTVV.

The chain is built from TRBV25-1 and TRBJ2-7, with D possibly being TRBD1 (6 bases). Trimming shortened V by 3 bases and J by 4 bases, and 16 bases separated the two germline ends. The CDR3 is 15 residues long. CDR1 is MGHDK, CDR2 SYGVNS, per germline. CDR3 residues: CASSDFAQGNYEQYF. The CDR3 DNA reads as TGTGCCAGCAGTGATTTCGCCCAGGGGAATTACGAGCAGTACTTC.

The chain links TRBV28 to TRBJ1-2, with TRBD1 matching over 8 bases. The junction had 7 bases not matched to a gene; V was cut back by 7 bases and J by 3 bases. The CDR3 spans 14 residues. The germline V gene encodes CDR1 MDHEN and CDR2 SYDVKM. The CDR3 nucleotides are TGTGCCAGCACGCTAAGGACAGGGTACTATGGCTACACCTTC. The encoded protein is CASTLRTGYYGYTF.

About this clone itself: Compared with germline, one end of the junction differs, possibly owing to a read error. The rearrangement joins TRBV6-1 to TRBJ1-3; 9 bases agree with TRBD1. The CDR3 has 20 residues. Germline V gene sequence: CDR1 MNHNS, CDR2 SASEGT. This CDR3 is CASTEVMGQGIGGSGNTIYF. CDR3 in DNA: TGTGCCAGCACTGAAGTGATGGGACAGGGAATAGGAGGGTCTGGAAACACCATATATTTT.

The chain links TRBV28 to TRBJ1-5; D unclear. The CDR3 totals 15 residues. With 7 bases removed from V and 1 base from J, the gap between germline ends came to 14 bases. Germline CDR1 is MDHEN and CDR2 is SYDVKM. CDR3 residues: CASTWEGRSNQPQHF. CDR3 coding DNA: TGTGCCAGCACGTGGGAGGGAAGGAGCAATCAGCCCCAGCATTTT. The entire variable domain, with the rest obtained from reference TRBV28 and TRBJ1-5, is as follows: DVKVTQSSRYLVKRTGEKVFLECVQDMDHENMFWYRQDPGLGLRLIYFSYDVKMKEKGDIPEGYSVSREKKERFSLILESASTNQTSMYLCASTWEGRSNQPQHFGDGTRLSIL.

The rearrangement links TRBV10-3 to TRBJ2-7; TRBD2 is a possible D gene (5 bases). CDR1 ENHRY and CDR2 SYGVKD come from the germline V gene. CDR3 size: 14 residues. Trimming shortened V by 7 bases and J by 2 bases, and 15 bases separated the two germline ends. CDR3 sequence (DNA): TGTGCCATCATGAAAGGCACTAGTCCCTACGAGCAGTACTTC. Its protein is CAIMKGTSPYEQYF.

The chain carries TRBV9 and TRBJ2-3; D might be TRBD2 (5 bases). Per germline, CDR1 SGDLS and CDR2 YYNGEE. The CDR3 has 13 amino acids. Trimming stripped 3 bases from V and 8 bases from J, with 13 bases between. CDR3 amino acids: CASSGEIYGTQYF. CDR3 in DNA: TGTGCCAGCAGCGGGGAGATCTATGGTACGCAGTATTTT.

The V gene is TRBV19, the J gene TRBJ1-2, with a possible D match to TRBD1 (6 bases). CDR3 length: 13 amino acids. With 10 bases removed from V and 0 bases from J, the gap between germline ends came to 12 bases. Per germline, CDR1 LNHDA and CDR2 SQIVND (reference sequence). This CDR3 is CATAYRANYGYTF. The CDR3 nucleotides read TGTGCCACAGCCTACAGGGCTAACTATGGCTACACCTTC.